This T cell receptor (beta chain) emerged from a study of regulatory T cells in long-lasting Graves disease. This CDR3 spans 14 amino acids. CDR1 is MNHNS, CDR2 SASEGT, per germline. The V end lost 4 bases, the J end lost 4 bases, and 13 bases lay between the germline ends. Time point: persistent/refractory GD, antithyroid drugs over 5 years with positive TRAb. PBMCs provided the RNA from which the TCR library was made. This clonotype was seen at least ten times. HTBI primers from iRepertoire and Arm-PCR of CDR3 regions yielded the TCR beta libraries. In TCRdb, the multiplex PCR reads were re-called with MiXCR into one record per CDR3 protein. The sample yields approximately 440,000 distinct CDR3 sequences, 20% to 30% seen once.

This chain uses TRBV6-1 with TRBJ1-2; D might be TRBD1 (6 bases). The source of this sequence is a female donor with Graves disease. Sequenced material: peripheral blood mononuclear cells (PBMCs), taken when the disease was refractory, from a patient treated with antithyroid drugs. In nucleotides, the CDR3 is TGTGCCAGCAGTGGAATACAGGGAAGCTATGGCTACACCTTC. Amino acids: CASSGIQGSYGYTF.